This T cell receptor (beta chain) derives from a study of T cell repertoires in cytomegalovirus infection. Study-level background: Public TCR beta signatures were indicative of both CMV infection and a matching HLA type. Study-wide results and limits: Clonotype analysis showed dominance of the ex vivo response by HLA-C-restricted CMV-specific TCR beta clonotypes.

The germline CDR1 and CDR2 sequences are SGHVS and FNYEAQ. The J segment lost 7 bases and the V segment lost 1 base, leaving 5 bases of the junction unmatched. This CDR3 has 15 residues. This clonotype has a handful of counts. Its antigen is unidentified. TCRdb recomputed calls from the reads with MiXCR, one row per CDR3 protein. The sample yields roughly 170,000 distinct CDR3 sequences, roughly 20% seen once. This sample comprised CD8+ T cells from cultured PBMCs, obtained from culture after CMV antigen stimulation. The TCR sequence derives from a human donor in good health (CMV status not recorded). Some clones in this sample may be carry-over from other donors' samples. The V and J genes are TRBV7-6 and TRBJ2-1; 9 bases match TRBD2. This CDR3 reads CASSLGSGRVNEQFF. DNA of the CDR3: TGTGCCAGCAGCTTAGGTAGCGGGAGAGTGAATGAGCAGTTCTTC.